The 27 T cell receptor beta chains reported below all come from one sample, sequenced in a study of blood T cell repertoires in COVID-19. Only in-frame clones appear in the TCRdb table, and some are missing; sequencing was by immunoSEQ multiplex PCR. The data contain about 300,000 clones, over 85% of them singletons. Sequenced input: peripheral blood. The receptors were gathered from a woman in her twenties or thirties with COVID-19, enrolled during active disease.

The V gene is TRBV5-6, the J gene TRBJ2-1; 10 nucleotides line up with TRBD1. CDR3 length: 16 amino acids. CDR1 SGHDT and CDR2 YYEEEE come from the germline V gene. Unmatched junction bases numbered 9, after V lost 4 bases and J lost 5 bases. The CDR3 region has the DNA TGTGCCAGCAGCCCCCGGACAGGGGGGAGGGACAATGAGCAGTTCTTC. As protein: CASSPRTGGRDNEQFF.

The CDR3 reads CAWSAGISNQPQHF. The DNA for the CDR3 is TGTGCCTGGAGTGCGGGAATAAGCAATCAGCCCCAGCATTTT. The chain is built from TRBV30 and TRBJ1-5; no reliable D call. Germline loops: CDR1 GTSNPN, CDR2 SVGIG (reference sequence). The germline V and J ends were trimmed by 1 base and 1 base, with 8 bases remaining between them. This CDR3 spans 14 amino acids.

Here the CDR3 reads CASSARQGSVNTGELFF. The CDR3 DNA reads TGCGCCAGCAGCGCACGACAGGGGTCCGTGAACACCGGGGAGCTGTTTTTT. The chain carries TRBV4-3 and TRBJ2-2, with 8 bases fitting TRBD1. With V trimmed by 5 bases and J by 1 base, 9 bases remained unmatched. Germline lookup yields CDR1 LGHNA and CDR2 YSLEER. The CDR3 is 17 residues long.

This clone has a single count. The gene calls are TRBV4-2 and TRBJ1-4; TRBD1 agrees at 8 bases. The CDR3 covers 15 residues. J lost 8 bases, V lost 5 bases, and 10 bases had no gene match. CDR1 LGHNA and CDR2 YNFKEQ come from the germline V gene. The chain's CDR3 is CASSSRQGSGEKLFF. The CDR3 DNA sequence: TGTGCCAGCAGCTCTCGACAGGGGAGCGGGGAAAAACTGTTTTTT.

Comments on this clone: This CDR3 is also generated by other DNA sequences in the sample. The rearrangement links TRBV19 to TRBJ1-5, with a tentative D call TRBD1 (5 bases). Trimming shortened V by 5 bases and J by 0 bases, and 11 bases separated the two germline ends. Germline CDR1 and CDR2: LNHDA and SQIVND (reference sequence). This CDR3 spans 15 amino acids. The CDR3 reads CASSVQGSSNQPQHF. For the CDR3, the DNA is TGTGCCAGTAGTGTGCAGGGATCTAGCAATCAGCCCCAGCATTTT.

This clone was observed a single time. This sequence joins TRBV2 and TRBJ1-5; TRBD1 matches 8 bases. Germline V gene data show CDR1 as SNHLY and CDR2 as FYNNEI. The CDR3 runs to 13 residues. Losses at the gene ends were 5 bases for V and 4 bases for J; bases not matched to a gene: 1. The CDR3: CASSWDRNQPQHF. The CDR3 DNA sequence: TGTGCCAGCAGTTGGGACAGGAATCAGCCCCAGCATTTT.

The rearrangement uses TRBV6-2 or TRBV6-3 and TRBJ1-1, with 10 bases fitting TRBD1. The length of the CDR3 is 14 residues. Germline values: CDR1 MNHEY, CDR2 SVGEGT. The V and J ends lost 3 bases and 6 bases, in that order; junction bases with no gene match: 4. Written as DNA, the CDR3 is TGTGCCAGCAGTTATACCGGACAGGGGGCTGAAGCTTTCTTT. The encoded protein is CASSYTGQGAEAFF.

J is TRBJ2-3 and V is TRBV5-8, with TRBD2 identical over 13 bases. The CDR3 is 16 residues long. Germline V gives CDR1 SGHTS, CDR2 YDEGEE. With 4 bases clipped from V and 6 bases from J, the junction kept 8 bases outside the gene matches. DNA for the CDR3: TGTGCCAGCAGCCTAGGGACTAGCGGGGCTACGGATACGCAGTATTTT. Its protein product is CASSLGTSGATDTQYF.

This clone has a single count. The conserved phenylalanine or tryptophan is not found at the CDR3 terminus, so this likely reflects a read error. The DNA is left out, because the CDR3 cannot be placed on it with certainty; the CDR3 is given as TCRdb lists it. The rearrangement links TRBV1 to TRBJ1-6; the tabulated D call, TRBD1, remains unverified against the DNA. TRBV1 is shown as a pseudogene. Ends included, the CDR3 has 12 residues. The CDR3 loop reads CTSTRPRDSVNY.

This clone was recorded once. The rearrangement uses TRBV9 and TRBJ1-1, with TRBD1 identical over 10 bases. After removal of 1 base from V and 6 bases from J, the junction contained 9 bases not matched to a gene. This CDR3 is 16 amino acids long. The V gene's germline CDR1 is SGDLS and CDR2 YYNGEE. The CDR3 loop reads CASSVRQGQGKPEAFF. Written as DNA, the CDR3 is TGTGCCAGCAGCGTACGCCAGGGACAGGGGAAACCTGAAGCTTTCTTT.

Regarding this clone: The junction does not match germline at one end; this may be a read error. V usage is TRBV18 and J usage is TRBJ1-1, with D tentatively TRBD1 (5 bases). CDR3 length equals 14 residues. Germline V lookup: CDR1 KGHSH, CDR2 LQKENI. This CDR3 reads CASSPLSGNAEAFF. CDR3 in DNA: TGTGCCAGCTCACCACTTTCAGGGAACGCTGAAGCTTTCTTT.

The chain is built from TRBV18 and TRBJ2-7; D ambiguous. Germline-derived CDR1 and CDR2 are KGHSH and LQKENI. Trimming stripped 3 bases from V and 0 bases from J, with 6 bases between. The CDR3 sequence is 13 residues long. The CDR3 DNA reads TGTGCCAGCTCACCCCCATTCTCCTACGAGCAGTACTTC. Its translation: CASSPPFSYEQYF.

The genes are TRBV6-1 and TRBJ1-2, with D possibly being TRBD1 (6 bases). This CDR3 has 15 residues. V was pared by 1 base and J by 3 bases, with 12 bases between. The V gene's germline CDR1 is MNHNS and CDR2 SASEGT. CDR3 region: CASSEDYRADYGYTF. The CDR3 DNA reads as TGTGCCAGCAGTGAAGATTACAGGGCGGACTATGGCTACACCTTC.

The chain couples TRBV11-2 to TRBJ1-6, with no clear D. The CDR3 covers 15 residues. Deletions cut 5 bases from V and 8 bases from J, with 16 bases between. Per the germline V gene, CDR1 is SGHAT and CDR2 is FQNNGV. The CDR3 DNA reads TGTGCCAGCAGCCATAGCGGCAGGATTGATTCACCCCTCCACTTT. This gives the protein CASSHSGRIDSPLHF.

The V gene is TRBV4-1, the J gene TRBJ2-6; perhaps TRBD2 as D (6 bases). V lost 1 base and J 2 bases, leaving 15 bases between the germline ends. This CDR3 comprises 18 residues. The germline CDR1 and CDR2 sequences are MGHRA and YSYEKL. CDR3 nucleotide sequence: TGCGCCAGCAGCCAAGTGGGAGGTGGCGGTGCTGGGGCCAACGTCCTGACTTTC. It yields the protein CASSQVGGGGAGANVLTF.

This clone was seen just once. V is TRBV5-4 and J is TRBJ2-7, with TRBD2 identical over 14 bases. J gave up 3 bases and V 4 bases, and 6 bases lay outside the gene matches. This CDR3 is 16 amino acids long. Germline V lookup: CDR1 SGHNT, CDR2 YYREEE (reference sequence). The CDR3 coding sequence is TGTGCCAGCAGCGGAGGGACTAGCGGGGGCCGCTACGAGCAGTACTTC. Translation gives CASSGGTSGGRYEQYF. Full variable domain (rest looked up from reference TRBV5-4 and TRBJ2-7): ETGVTQSPTHLIKTRGQQVTLRCSSQSGHNTVSWYQQALGQGPQFIFQYYREEENGRGNFPPRFSGLQFPNYSSELNVNALELDDSALYLCASSGGTSGGRYEQYFGPGTRLTVT.

The CDR3 loop reads CASSPTQVQGPYGYTF. DNA of the CDR3: TGCGCCAGCAGCCCCACCCAGGTACAGGGCCCCTATGGCTACACCTTC. The V gene is TRBV5-1, the J gene TRBJ1-2, with D tentatively TRBD1 (6 bases). Trimming shortened V by 4 bases and J by 4 bases, and 20 bases separated the two germline ends. The CDR3 runs to 16 residues. From germline, CDR1 is SGHRS and CDR2 YFSETQ.

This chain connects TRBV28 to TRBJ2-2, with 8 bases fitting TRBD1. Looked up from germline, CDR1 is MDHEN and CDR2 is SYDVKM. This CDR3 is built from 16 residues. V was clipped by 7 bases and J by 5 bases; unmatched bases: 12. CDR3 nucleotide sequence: TGTGCCAGCATCAATGGGGGCAGGGGGCGTACCGGGGAGCTGTTTTTT. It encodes CASINGGRGRTGELFF.

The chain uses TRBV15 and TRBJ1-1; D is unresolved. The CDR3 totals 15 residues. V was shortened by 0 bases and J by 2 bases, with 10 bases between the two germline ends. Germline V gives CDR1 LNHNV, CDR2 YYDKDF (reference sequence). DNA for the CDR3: TGTGCCACCAGCAGAGATAATCAGAAAAACACTGAAGCTTTCTTT. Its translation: CATSRDNQKNTEAFF.

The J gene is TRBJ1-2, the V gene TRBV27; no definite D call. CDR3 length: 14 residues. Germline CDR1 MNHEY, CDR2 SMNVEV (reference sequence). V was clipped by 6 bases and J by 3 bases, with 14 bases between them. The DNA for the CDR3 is TGTGCCAGCAGCCCGGGGTCTGTAGACTATGGCTACACCTTC. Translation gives CASSPGSVDYGYTF.

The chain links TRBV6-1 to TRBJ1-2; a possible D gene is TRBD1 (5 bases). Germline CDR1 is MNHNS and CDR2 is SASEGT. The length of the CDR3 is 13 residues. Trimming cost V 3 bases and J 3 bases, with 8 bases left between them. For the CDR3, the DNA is TGTGCCAGCAGTGACAGGGCCCACTATGGCTACACCTTC. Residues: CASSDRAHYGYTF.

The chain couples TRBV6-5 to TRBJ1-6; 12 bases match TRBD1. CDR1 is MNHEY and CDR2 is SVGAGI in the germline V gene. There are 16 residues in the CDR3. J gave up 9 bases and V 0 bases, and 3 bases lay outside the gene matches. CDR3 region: CASSYSGTGGPSPLHF. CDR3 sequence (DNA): TGTGCCAGCAGTTACTCGGGGACAGGGGGCCCTTCACCCCTCCACTTT.

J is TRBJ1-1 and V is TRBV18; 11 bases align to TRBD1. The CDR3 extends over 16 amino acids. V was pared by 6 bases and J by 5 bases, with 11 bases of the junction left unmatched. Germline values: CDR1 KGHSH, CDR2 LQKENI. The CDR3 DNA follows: TGTGCCAGCTCCCCCGGACAGGGGGCAGGAAGAACTGAAGCTTTCTTT. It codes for CASSPGQGAGRTEAFF. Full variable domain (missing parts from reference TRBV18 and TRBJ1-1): NAGVMQNPRHLVRRRGQEARLRCSPMKGHSHVYWYRQLPEEGLKFMVYLQKENIIDESGMPKERFSAEFPKEGPSILRIQQVVRGDSAAYFCASSPGQGAGRTEAFFGQGTRLTVV.

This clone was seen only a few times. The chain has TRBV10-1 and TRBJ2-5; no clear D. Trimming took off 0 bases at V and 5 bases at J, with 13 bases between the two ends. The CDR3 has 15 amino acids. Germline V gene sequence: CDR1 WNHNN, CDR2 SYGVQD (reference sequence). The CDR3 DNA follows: TGCGCCAGCAGTGAGTCCCCTAGAATCGATGAGACCCAGTACTTC. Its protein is CASSESPRIDETQYF.

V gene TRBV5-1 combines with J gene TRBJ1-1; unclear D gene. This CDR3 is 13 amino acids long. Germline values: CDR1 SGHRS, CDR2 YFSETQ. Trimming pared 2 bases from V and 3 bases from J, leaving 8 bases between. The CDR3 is CASSLPSDTEAFF. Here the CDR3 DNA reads TGCGCCAGCAGCTTACCCTCGGACACTGAAGCTTTCTTT.

In DNA form, the CDR3 reads TGCACCAGCAGCCCAGCGTTTGAGACCCAGTACTTC. Protein: CTSSPAFETQYF. The gene calls are TRBV1 and TRBJ2-5; whether TRBD2, the table's D call, matches the DNA was not checked. TRBV1 is described as a pseudogene. The CDR3 is made up of 12 amino acids.

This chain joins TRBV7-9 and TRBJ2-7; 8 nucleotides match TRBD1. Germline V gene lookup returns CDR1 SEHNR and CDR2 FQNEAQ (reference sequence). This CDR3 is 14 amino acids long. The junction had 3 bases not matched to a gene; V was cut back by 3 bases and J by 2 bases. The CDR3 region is CASSFGQGTYEQYV. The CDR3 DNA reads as TGTGCCAGCAGCTTCGGACAGGGAACCTACGAGCAGTACGTC.